This TCR beta chain emerged from a study of radiotherapy plus CTLA-4 blockade in lung cancer. On this clone: Antigen: not known.

Study outcomes and limitations: Subsequent to radiotherapy plus ipilimumab, tumor-derived TCR clones underwent expansion in blood. Interferon-beta and early blood T cell clone dynamics reportedly predicted response best.

From germline, CDR1 is SGHRS and CDR2 YFSETQ. This CDR3 spans 14 amino acids. V was clipped by 5 bases and J by 10 bases; unmatched bases: 9. Some clones are missing from TCRdb's copy, which holds only in-frame ones; the method was immunoSEQ multiplex PCR. The table lists under 110,000 clones, about 85% of them singletons, with over 2% in the top ten. The chain uses TRBV5-1 and TRBJ1-6, with 7 bases that match TRBD1. This clonotype was obtained from a human donor with non-small cell lung cancer that progressed on radiotherapy plus ipilimumab. Some clones in this sample may be carry-over from other donors' samples. The sequenced sample was peripheral blood, obtained from a patient treated with radiotherapy plus ipilimumab. The CDR3: CASRIGQDESPLHF. As DNA, the CDR3 is TGCGCCAGCAGGATCGGACAGGACGAATCACCCCTCCACTTT.